The text below deals with one T cell receptor beta chain. The antigen remains undetermined. The data belong to a study of cytomegalovirus exposure and HLA in healthy donors. Findings and caveats of the study: When presence/absence was analysed, sequencing depth was taken to be roughly uniform across donors. In an earlier analysis, about 87% or about 30%: the productive usage of most TCR beta V segments. Among TCR beta chains, those listed as cytomegalovirus-associated numbered about 160.

CDR3 length: 12 residues. V dropped 4 bases and J dropped 0 bases, with 4 bases sitting between them. Germline V CDR1 and CDR2: MDHEN, SYDVKM. In the PCR, 60 Vbeta and 13 Jbeta primers were used. Method: immunoSEQ multiplex PCR; TCRdb's copy keeps in-frame clones and lacks some. The table lists 40,000 to 60,000 clones. The source material was PBMCs. The rearrangement links TRBV28 to TRBJ2-7; D gene uncertain. The TCR was taken from a man between 35 and 55 years old in good health and CMV-seropositive. The DNA of the CDR3 is TGTGCCAGCAGTTCCGGCTCCTACGAGCAGTACTTC. Its translation is CASSSGSYEQYF.